This T cell receptor beta chain was sequenced for a study of shared T cell receptors in the human thymus. The protocol was immunoSEQ multiplex PCR, while the TCRdb copy is restricted to in-frame clones and leaves out a portion. Found here are about 660,000 clones, around 89% of them singletons; the top ten hold about 0.01%. The CDR3 consists of 15 residues. V lost 6 bases and J lost 0; bases outside the gene matches: 7. Germline V gene lookup returns CDR1 SGHTA and CDR2 FQGNSA. This sample was also put to use in a study of human thymus T cells.

What was sequenced was thymocytes. The source is a boy in the first two years of life with a congenital heart defect. The rearrangement links TRBV7-2 to TRBJ2-5, with 7 bases aligning to TRBD1. The CDR3 here is CASRSTGTDQETQYF. CDR3 DNA sequence: TGTGCCAGCAGATCCACCGGGACAGACCAAGAGACCCAGTACTTC.